The next 17 T cell receptor beta chains were all read from a single sample in a study of T-cell memory formation after mild COVID-19. TCRdb reanalysed the 5' RACE reads using MiXCR and keeps one entry per CDR3 protein. Among 84,000 or so distinct CDR3 sequences listed, around 14% were seen once. Source material: PBMCs or a T cell subset sorted from them (not recorded which). Every receptor here comes from an adult woman who had mild COVID-19 (a few samples of this study predate the infection). Cell type and time point are not known.

The chain couples TRBV3-1 to TRBJ1-2, with D maybe TRBD1 (5 bases). Trimming shortened V by 0 bases and J by 7 bases, and 18 bases separated the two germline ends. The CDR3 is 16 amino acids. Germline assignment: CDR1 LGHDT and CDR2 YNNKEL (reference sequence). The CDR3 nucleotides are TGTGCCAGCAGCCAAGAGCGAAGAGGGGACGCCCTTGGCTACACCTTC. Translation gives CASSQERRGDALGYTF.

This clonotype was seen only a few times. The chain employs TRBV20-1 and TRBJ2-6; 8 bases are shared with TRBD1. The germline V gene has CDR1 DFQATT and CDR2 SNEGSKA (reference sequence). V lost 4 bases, J lost 3 bases, and 8 bases stayed unmatched. The CDR3 is made up of 16 amino acids. The CDR3 protein is CSATLYRGDGANVLTF. The CDR3 DNA is TGCAGTGCTACGTTGTACAGGGGGGATGGGGCCAACGTCCTGACTTTC.

This chain connects TRBV15 to TRBJ2-3; 9 nucleotides line up with TRBD2. CDR1 and CDR2 from the germline V gene are LNHNV and YYDKDF (reference sequence). This CDR3 contains 15 residues. V was clipped by 5 bases and J by 1 base; unmatched bases: 4. The CDR3 DNA reads TGTGCCACCAGCGGCCGACTAGCGGGCACAGATACGCAGTATTTT. Residues: CATSGRLAGTDTQYF.

The chain links TRBV29-1 to TRBJ2-2, with 10 bases that match TRBD1. The CDR3 consists of 12 residues. The V gene's germline CDR1 is SQVTM and CDR2 ANQGSEA. Trimming at V came to 7 bases and at J to 6 bases, leaving 2 bases not matched to a gene. The CDR3 region is CSGGQGAGELFF. The CDR3 bases are TGCAGCGGTGGACAGGGGGCCGGGGAGCTGTTTTTT.

This clonotype has at least ten counts. The rearrangement links TRBV4-1 to TRBJ2-3; D unresolved. CDR3 length: 15 amino acids. Germline CDR1 MGHRA, CDR2 YSYEKL. Trimming stripped 2 bases from V and 0 bases from J, with 9 bases between. CDR3 nucleotide sequence: TGCGCCAGCAGCCAACAGGAGATCAGCACAGATACGCAGTATTTT. Amino acid sequence: CASSQQEISTDTQYF.

The genes are TRBV20-1 and TRBJ2-3; 9 bases agree with TRBD2. CDR1 and CDR2 from the germline V gene are DFQATT and SNEGSKA (reference sequence). CDR3 length equals 14 residues. The V and J ends lost 3 bases and 3 bases, in that order; junction bases with no gene match: 4. CDR3 in amino acids: CSASGLAGTDTQYF. For the CDR3, the DNA is TGCAGTGCTAGTGGTCTAGCGGGGACAGATACGCAGTATTTT.

This clonotype was recorded a few times. A junction end diverges from the germline sequence, so it may reflect a read error. The rearrangement joins TRBV3-1 to TRBJ2-3; D is perhaps TRBD1 (6 bases). CDR3 length equals 14 residues. From germline, CDR1 is LGHDT and CDR2 YNNKEL (reference sequence). The CDR3 reads CASSLTGDTDTQCF. CDR3 nucleotides: TGTGCCAGCAGCCTTACTGGGGACACAGATACGCAGTGTTTT.

The J gene is TRBJ2-7, the V gene TRBV4-1; 7 bases are shared with TRBD2. Germline assignment: CDR1 MGHRA and CDR2 YSYEKL. This CDR3 comprises 15 residues. V was pared by 3 bases and J by 4 bases, with 9 bases of the junction left unmatched. Written as DNA, the CDR3 is TGCGCCAGCAGCCAGTCGACTAGCAGGGCTTACGAGCAGTACTTC. Translated: CASSQSTSRAYEQYF.

The genes are TRBV7-9 and TRBJ2-7, with D possibly matching TRBD1 (6 bases). The CDR3 totals 11 residues. The V gene's germline CDR1 is SEHNR and CDR2 FQNEAQ (reference sequence). Trimming shortened V by 6 bases and J by 6 bases, and 9 bases separated the two germline ends. CDR3 in amino acids: CASRDSVEQYF. In nucleotides, the CDR3 is TGTGCCAGCAGGGACAGCGTCGAGCAGTACTTC. The variable domain in full, completed from reference TRBV7-9 and TRBJ2-7, reads DTGVSQNPRHKITKRGQNVTFRCDPISEHNRLYWYRQTLGQGPEFLTYFQNEAQLEKSRLLSDRFSAERPKGSFSTLEIQRTEQGDSAMYLCASRDSVEQYFGPGTRLTVT.

This clonotype has just a few counts. The J gene is TRBJ2-1, the V gene TRBV6-5; D might be TRBD2 (5 bases). The V and J ends lost 8 bases and 7 bases respectively, with 6 bases between them. Germline-derived CDR1 and CDR2 are MNHEY and SVGAGI. This CDR3 comprises 10 residues. CDR3 DNA sequence: TGTGCCAGCGGACTTAATGAGCAGTTCTTC. Its translation is CASGLNEQFF.

As regards this clonotype: The junction departs from the called germline gene at one end, perhaps through a read error. The V gene is TRBV4-2, the J gene TRBJ2-1; 8 bases are shared with TRBD2. This CDR3 comprises 17 residues. CDR1 is LGHNA, CDR2 YNFKEQ, per germline. This CDR3 is CASSQATGRVSYNEQFF. The CDR3 DNA reads TGTGCCAGCAGTCAAGCGACCGGGAGGGTTTCCTACAATGAGCAGTTCTTC.

The CDR3 sequence: CASSDWGYGTDTQYF. The CDR3 region has the DNA TGTGCCAGCAGCGACTGGGGGTACGGCACAGATACGCAGTATTTT. The J gene is TRBJ2-3, the V gene TRBV7-6; D could derive from TRBD1 or TRBD2 (5 bases each). V was pared by 5 bases and J by 1 base, with 13 bases between. Germline CDR1 reads SGHVS; CDR2 reads FNYEAQ. The CDR3 extends over 15 amino acids.

The genes are TRBV4-1 and TRBJ2-1, with 11 bases fitting TRBD2. This CDR3 region has 14 residues. The V gene's germline CDR1 is MGHRA and CDR2 YSYEKL. With V trimmed by 4 bases and J by 6 bases, 2 bases remained unmatched. CDR3 DNA sequence: TGCGCCAGCAGCCGCGGGACTAGCGGCAATGAGCAGTTCTTC. Translation gives CASSRGTSGNEQFF.

V gene TRBV15 combines with J gene TRBJ2-7, with D hard to call. The CDR3 extends over 14 amino acids. Trimming removed 0 bases from V and 3 bases from J, with 9 bases in between. Germline V gene lookup returns CDR1 LNHNV and CDR2 YYDKDF (reference sequence). This chain's CDR3 is CATSRDRTDYEQYF. The CDR3 DNA reads as TGTGCCACCAGCAGAGATAGGACGGACTACGAGCAGTACTTC. The whole variable domain, filled in from reference TRBV15 and TRBJ2-7, reads DAMVIQNPRYQVTQFGKPVTLSCSQTLNHNVMYWYQQKSSQAPKLLFHYYDKDFNNEADTPDNFQSRRPNTSFCFLDIRSPGLGDTAMYLCATSRDRTDYEQYFGPGTRLTVT.

This clonotype has at least ten counts. The rearrangement uses TRBV7-9 and TRBJ2-7; 8 positions agree with TRBD2. J was trimmed by 3 bases and V by 5 bases; bases with no gene match: 9. CDR3 length: 15 amino acids. From germline, CDR1 is SEHNR and CDR2 FQNEAQ (reference sequence). The DNA of the CDR3 is TGTGCCAGCAGCGCCGGACTAGCCTTTGACTACGAGCAGTACTTC. This sequence encodes CASSAGLAFDYEQYF.

V gene TRBV7-3 combines with J gene TRBJ2-7; the D gene is possibly TRBD2 (6 bases). This CDR3 has 14 residues. The ends were cut back, 5 bases at V and 2 bases at J, with 13 bases in the middle. Germline V gene lookup returns CDR1 SGHTA and CDR2 FQGTGA. The DNA for the CDR3 is TGTGCCAGCAGCCCCCCCGGGGGAACCTACGAGCAGTACTTC. Translation: CASSPPGGTYEQYF.

This chain links TRBV7-9 with TRBJ1-1; 8 bases map to TRBD1. The J segment lost 2 bases and the V segment lost 5 bases, leaving 7 bases of the junction unmatched. The CDR3 loop spans 15 amino acids. Germline V CDR1 and CDR2: SEHNR, FQNEAQ (reference sequence). CDR3 bases: TGTGCCAGCAGCACCAAACAGGGGGGTAACACTGAAGCTTTCTTT. It yields the protein CASSTKQGGNTEAFF. Based on the CDR3 plus reference TRBV7-9 and TRBJ1-1, the full variable domain is DTGVSQNPRHKITKRGQNVTFRCDPISEHNRLYWYRQTLGQGPEFLTYFQNEAQLEKSRLLSDRFSAERPKGSFSTLEIQRTEQGDSAMYLCASSTKQGGNTEAFFGQGTRLTVV.